Listed below are T cell receptor beta chains from one sample, sequenced in a study of regulatory T cells in long-lasting Graves disease. TCRdb processed the multiplex PCR reads anew with MiXCR; each CDR3 protein has one entry. The sample records around 240,000 distinct CDR3 sequences, 18% being singletons. The sample also formed part of further work on T cells in Graves' hyperthyroidism and ophthalmopathy.

The sample in question was peripheral blood mononuclear cells (PBMCs), obtained at new diagnosis, from a patient treated with antithyroid drugs. The receptor source for this set is a woman aged 25 to 39 with Graves disease. The CDR3 runs from the conserved cysteine through the conserved F or W. The D gene is left open where the match is weak. Not every row has a clone size; where given, it reads once, few, many or a size class.

v_call	j_call	d_call	clone_size	cdr3_nt	cdr3_aa
TRBV7-2	TRBJ2-7	TRBD2	many	TGTGCCAGCAGCTTAAAACCCCCCACTAGCGGGCGCCTCTACGAGCAGTACTTC	CASSLKPPTSGRLYEQYF
TRBV7-3	TRBJ2-1	-	many	TGTGCCAGCAGCTTAACCGGACGGGACAATGAGCAGTTCTTC	CASSLTGRDNEQFF
TRBV3-1	TRBJ1-2	-	many	TGTGCCAGCAGCCAAGTTACTGGCAGCGCTCCCCTTGGCTACACCTTC	CASSQVTGSAPLGYTF
TRBV12-3/TRBV12-4	TRBJ2-3	-	many	TGTGCCAGCAGTGGCGGTAGCACAGATACGCAGTATTTT	CASSGGSTDTQYF
TRBV20-1	TRBJ2-7	-	many	TGCAGTGCTAGGACATCAGCGATACCCTACGAGCAGTACTTC	CSARTSAIPYEQYF
TRBV11-2	TRBJ1-1	-	many	TGTGCCAGCAGCTTAGGTTCCGCCGGGACAAGGGTCGGGAATGAAGCTTTCTTT	CASSLGSAGTRVGNEAFF
TRBV6-1	TRBJ2-7	-	few	TGTGCCAGCGGGGAGCCCTCCTACGAGCAGTACTTC	CASGEPSYEQYF
TRBV7-9	TRBJ1-1	TRBD1	many	TGTGCCAGCAGCTTAACTGGGACAGCCAGCGAAGCTTTCTTT	CASSLTGTASEAFF
TRBV4-1	TRBJ1-4	-	-	TGCGCCAGCAGCCACGCGGGACAATTTGAAAAACTGTTTTTT	CASSHAGQFEKLFF
TRBV25-1	TRBJ1-2	TRBD1	-	TGTGCCAGCAGTGAATATCGACAGGGAGGTGGCTATGGCTACACCTTC	CASSEYRQGGGYGYTF
TRBV7-8	TRBJ1-6	-	many	TGTGCCAGCAGCACCCGACAGATTACAAGCTCCTATAATTCACCCCTCCACTTT	CASSTRQITSSYNSPLHF
TRBV7-9	TRBJ1-2	-	many	TGTGCCAGCAGCGAAAGCGAGGTGGGGGCGCAGGACTATGGCTACACCTTC	CASSESEVGAQDYGYTF
TRBV10-1	TRBJ2-1	-	few	TGCGCCAGCAGTGAGTCGATCTCGGGGGGCTCCTTGAATGAGCAGTTCTTC	CASSESISGGSLNEQFF
TRBV18	TRBJ2-5	-	few	TGTGCCAGCCCACCACCCGTTACGGCAGCTCAAGAGACCCAGTACTTC	CASPPPVTAAQETQYF
TRBV19	TRBJ2-7	TRBD1	-	TGTGCCAGTAGTATGACCGGGACAGGGTACGAGCAGTACTTC	CASSMTGTGYEQYF
TRBV6-1	TRBJ2-1	TRBD1	many	TGTGCCAGCAGGGTACCACCCGGGACAGGGGGAACGGATGAGCAGTTCTTC	CASRVPPGTGGTDEQFF
TRBV5-4	TRBJ2-7	-	-	TGTGCCAGCAACAATCCGGGTGACCACGAGCAGTACTTC	CASNNPGDHEQYF
TRBV6-2/TRBV6-3	TRBJ1-6	-	-	TGTGCCAGCAGTTACTGGGGCAGCTCCTATAATTCACCCCTCCACTTT	CASSYWGSSYNSPLHF
TRBV12-3/TRBV12-4	TRBJ1-1	TRBD1	-	TGTGCCAGCAGTCTTCTGACAGGGGGCAGGGACCTTGAAGCTTTCTTT	CASSLLTGGRDLEAFF
TRBV29-1	TRBJ1-2	-	many	TGCAGCGTTGAAGAACTATATGGCTACACCTTC	CSVEELYGYTF
TRBV19	TRBJ2-2	-	-	TGTGCCAGTAGTGTTGGGGGGTTGGTCGCCGGGGAGCTGTTTTTT	CASSVGGLVAGELFF
TRBV7-2	TRBJ2-5	TRBD2	many	TGTGCCAGCAGTCCTTTTGGGGGGGGTGGTGAGACCCAGTACTTC	CASSPFGGGGETQYF
TRBV5-1	TRBJ1-6	-	many	TGCGCCAGCAGCTACGCGGGGGGGCCCCTCCACTTT	CASSYAGGPLHF
TRBV19	TRBJ1-3	-	-	TGTGCCAGTAGATCCGATTTCCGAAACACCATATATTTT	CASRSDFRNTIYF
TRBV10-3	TRBJ1-2	TRBD1	many	TGTGCCATCAGTTCGGGACAGGGGGACTATGGCTACACCTTC	CAISSGQGDYGYTF
TRBV19	TRBJ1-4	-	-	TGTGCCAGTAGTATCTCGGCCAATCCCACTAATGAAAAACTGTTTTTT	CASSISANPTNEKLFF
TRBV7-9	TRBJ2-5	TRBD1	many	TGTGCCAGCAGCCGGACAGGGTACCAAGAGACCCAGTACTTC	CASSRTGYQETQYF
TRBV7-9	TRBJ1-4	TRBD1	-	TGTGCCAGCAGCTTCTTGCGGACAGGGGGCCGAAATGAAAAACTGTTTTTT	CASSFLRTGGRNEKLFF
TRBV29-1	TRBJ1-4	TRBD1	many	TGCAGCGTCCGGCGGACAGGGGGCCCGAATGAAAAACTGTTTTTT	CSVRRTGGPNEKLFF
TRBV20-1	TRBJ1-1	-	few	TGCAGTGCCGATTACAGAGCTGAAGCTTTCTTT	CSADYRAEAFF
TRBV24-1	TRBJ2-1	TRBD2	many	TGTGCCACCAGTGATGCTAGCGGGGGGGTCAATGAGCAGTTCTTC	CATSDASGGVNEQFF
TRBV24-1	TRBJ1-2	TRBD1	many	TGTGCCACCAGTGATTTGGGGACAGGAGCTTATGGCTACACCTTC	CATSDLGTGAYGYTF
TRBV27	TRBJ1-3	TRBD1	many	TGTGCCAGCAGCCGGACAGGTTTTGGAAACACCATATATTTT	CASSRTGFGNTIYF
TRBV5-1	TRBJ2-1	-	many	TGCGCCAGCAGCTTGGACACAACCTACAATGAGCAGTTCTTC	CASSLDTTYNEQFF
TRBV2	TRBJ2-5	-	-	TGTGCCAGTACAGGGACACTCCAAGAGACCCAGTACTTC	CASTGTLQETQYF
TRBV6-5	TRBJ2-7	-	many	TGTGCCAGCAGTTCCCCGACAGGCACCTACGAGCAGTACTTC	CASSSPTGTYEQYF
TRBV19	TRBJ2-2	-	-	TGTGCCAGTAGTAGGAGCCGATTCACCGGGGAGCTGTTTTTT	CASSRSRFTGELFF
TRBV20-1	TRBJ1-1	TRBD1	many	TGCAGTGCGCGAGTGACAGGGAGGAACACTGAAGCTTTCTTT	CSARVTGRNTEAFF
TRBV7-8	TRBJ2-7	-	few	TGTGCCAGCAGCTTAGCGCGGGTCCCAGGCTACGAGCAGTACTTC	CASSLARVPGYEQYF
TRBV19	TRBJ1-6	-	-	TGTGCCAGTAGTACATTACCGGGACAAGATAATTCACCCCTCCACTTT	CASSTLPGQDNSPLHF
TRBV12-3/TRBV12-4	TRBJ2-1	-	many	TGTGCCAGCCACGACAGGAAGCGGGACAATGAGCAGTTCTTC	CASHDRKRDNEQFF
TRBV6-1	TRBJ1-2	-	-	TGTGCCTCCTACAGGGAGACCTATGGCTACACCTTC	CASYRETYGYTF
TRBV19	TRBJ2-2	-	-	TGTGCCAGTAGTAGCGGGATGAACACCGGGGAGCTGTTTTTT	CASSSGMNTGELFF
TRBV7-2	TRBJ2-1	-	many	TGTGCCAGCAGCTATTTGTCGGGGTACGTGAGTGAGCAGTTCTTC	CASSYLSGYVSEQFF
TRBV19	TRBJ2-1	TRBD2	few	TGTGCCAGTAGTTCCCGGGGGGGGGCCTACAATGAGCAGTTCTTC	CASSSRGGAYNEQFF
TRBV6-5	TRBJ2-3	TRBD2	once	TGTGCCAGCAGTTACCTACGCTTTAAGCCCGGGGCTAGCGGGGGGGTGATATTAGATACGCAGTATTTT	CASSYLRFKPGASGGVILDTQYF
TRBV6-2/TRBV6-3	TRBJ1-4	TRBD1	-	TGTGCCAGCAGTTACACCTCCCCGGGACAGGGAACGGAAAAACTGTTTTTT	CASSYTSPGQGTEKLFF